This paragraph reports one T cell receptor beta chain. Its antigen is currently unknown. This sample was included in a study of cytomegalovirus exposure and HLA in healthy donors. Per the germline V gene, CDR1 is MDHEN and CDR2 is SYDVKM. The CDR3 has 14 residues. Trimming removed 5 bases from V and 7 bases from J, with 12 bases in between. Study-level points and caveats: Researchers catalogued about 150 TCR beta chains as cytomegalovirus-associated. The likely origin of a cluster of highly shared sequence variants was a sequencing artifact. Researchers reported in a later analysis that common viral pathogens appeared linked to several top clusters.

Primers included in the PCR were 60 Vbeta and 13 Jbeta primers. Authors' data handling: In a later analysis, roughly 10 million of 75 million to 90 million unique beta chains occurred in at least two donors. TCRdb's copy holds only in-frame clones and misses some; the assay was immunoSEQ multiplex PCR. That table is the source of V, J and clone size, and D and trimming were worked out from the DNA. The repertoire holds fewer than 70,000 clones, with 75% to 90% as singletons. Sequenced input: PBMCs. This chain connects TRBV28 to TRBJ1-6; the D gene is possibly TRBD1 (6 bases). The clonotype comes from a woman in her thirties or forties in good health and CMV-seronegative. CDR3 sequence: CASSLGTPNSPLHF. CDR3 DNA sequence: TGTGCCAGCAGTCTCGGGACACCGAATTCACCCCTCCACTTT.